Presented here are 15 T cell receptor beta chains from one specimen sequenced in a study of blood T cell repertoires in COVID-19 (TCRdb year 2020). The library came from the immunoSEQ multiplex PCR assay. TCRdb provides this immuneACCESS table in a form limited to in-frame rearrangements. Some clones are lacking; in checked studies, under half of them reflect an unresolved V gene, and why the rest are absent is not known. The sample table contains around 500,000 clones; only one count was recorded for 88% of them. The top ten hold 1.5% to 2% of the sample. The specimen was PBMCs or T cells enriched from blood (not recorded which). These receptors came from a woman in her forties who had recovered from COVID-19.

This clone has a single count. The chain has TRBV5-1 and TRBJ1-1; possibly TRBD1 for D (5 bases). V gave up 3 bases and J gave up 5 bases, with 14 bases separating them. CDR1 and CDR2 from the germline V gene are SGHRS and YFSETQ. The CDR3 totals 14 residues. The CDR3 region is CASSSLRGRTEAFF. CDR3 sequence (DNA): TGCGCCAGCAGCTCATTAAGGGGTAGGACTGAAGCTTTCTTT.

The chain employs TRBV7-6 and TRBJ2-5, with D possibly being TRBD1 (5 bases). Looked up from germline, CDR1 is SGHVS and CDR2 is FNYEAQ. This CDR3 has 16 amino acids. V gave up 0 bases and J gave up 5 bases, with 16 bases separating them. CDR3 sequence: CASSLALSGMDETQYF. In DNA, the CDR3 is TGTGCCAGCAGCTTAGCATTGTCAGGGATGGATGAGACCCAGTACTTC.

V gene TRBV11-3 combines with J gene TRBJ2-3; 9 bases agree with TRBD1. Germline CDR1 is SGHNT and CDR2 is YENEEA. CDR3 length: 14 residues. V was clipped by 5 bases and J by 3 bases; unmatched bases: 3. The CDR3 bases are TGTGCCAGCAGCCAAGGACAGGGGACAGATACGCAGTATTTT. Amino acid sequence: CASSQGQGTDTQYF.

The J gene is TRBJ2-1, the V gene TRBV28; D is undetermined. V lost 5 bases and J 4 bases, leaving 3 bases between the germline ends. CDR3 size: 11 residues. Germline V gene lookup returns CDR1 MDHEN and CDR2 SYDVKM. The CDR3 DNA is TGTGCCAGCAGTCATTACAATGAGCAGTTCTTC. Its protein product is CASSHYNEQFF.

The genes are TRBV27 and TRBJ1-5; 8 positions match TRBD1. CDR1 and CDR2 (germline): MNHEY, SMNVEV (reference sequence). The V segment lost 6 bases and the J segment 0 bases; nucleotides outside the gene matches: 7. The CDR3 runs to 16 residues. The CDR3 protein is CASSAGQGYSNQPQHF. The DNA of the CDR3 is TGTGCCAGCAGCGCAGGACAGGGCTATAGCAATCAGCCCCAGCATTTT.

CDR3 region: CASSTPLAEAETQYF. The CDR3, as DNA: TGTGCCAGTAGTACTCCACTAGCGGAGGCAGAGACCCAGTACTTC. V is TRBV19 and J is TRBJ2-5; 8 bases are shared with TRBD2. Germline lookup yields CDR1 LNHDA and CDR2 SQIVND (reference sequence). This CDR3 contains 15 residues. After removal of 4 bases from V and 4 bases from J, the junction contained 8 bases not matched to a gene.

The gene calls are TRBV14 and TRBJ1-1; maybe TRBD1 (6 bases). The length of the CDR3 is 15 residues. V dropped 0 bases and J dropped 6 bases, with 14 bases sitting between them. Germline V gene lookup returns CDR1 SGHDN and CDR2 FVKESK. The CDR3 loop is CASSQDFSGAAEAFF. The CDR3 region has the DNA TGTGCCAGCAGCCAAGATTTTTCAGGGGCGGCTGAAGCTTTCTTT. Based on the CDR3 plus reference TRBV14 and TRBJ1-1, the full variable domain is EAGVTQFPSHSVIEKGQTVTLRCDPISGHDNLYWYRRVMGKEIKFLLHFVKESKQDESGMPNNRFLAERTGGTYSTLKVQPAELEDSGVYFCASSQDFSGAAEAFFGQGTRLTVV.

Of note for this clone: The same CDR3 can be traced to other DNA sequences in this sample. This chain uses TRBV27 with TRBJ2-3; 8 bases are shared with TRBD2. Germline lookup yields CDR1 MNHEY and CDR2 SMNVEV (reference sequence). The CDR3 totals 12 residues. V lost 5 bases to trimming and J lost 6 bases; unmatched junction nucleotides: 1. CDR3 in DNA: TGTGCCAGCAGTCGGGGGGGCGATACGCAGTATTTT. As protein: CASSRGGDTQYF.

The J gene is TRBJ1-3, the V gene TRBV11-3, with a tentative D call TRBD1 (5 bases). The germline CDR1 and CDR2 sequences are SGHNT and YENEEA. This CDR3 is built from 14 residues. Trimming shortened V by 5 bases and J by 8 bases, and 16 bases separated the two germline ends. CDR3 residues: CASSDGHSGDTIYF. For the CDR3, the DNA is TGTGCCAGCAGCGACGGACATTCTGGCGACACCATATATTTT.

This clone is a singleton in its sample. The chain uses TRBV2 and TRBJ1-6; 7 bases are shared with TRBD1. The germline V gene encodes CDR1 SNHLY and CDR2 FYNNEI. After removal of 6 bases from V and 9 bases from J, the junction contained 5 bases not matched to a gene. The CDR3 totals 13 residues. The CDR3 DNA is TGTGCCAGCAGGGGGACAGTAGGTTCACCCCTCCACTTT. Its protein is CASRGTVGSPLHF.

The V gene is TRBV4-3, the J gene TRBJ2-3, with D tentatively TRBD2 (6 bases). The CDR3 is 15 residues long. The ends were cut back, 1 base at V and 3 bases at J, with 11 bases in the middle. In germline, CDR1 is LGHNA, CDR2 YSLEER. The CDR3 bases are TGCGCCAGCAGCCAAGGTCCGGGAGAAACAGATACGCAGTATTTT. Translation gives CASSQGPGETDTQYF.

V is TRBV19 and J is TRBJ1-1; no clear D gene. The V gene's germline CDR1 is LNHDA and CDR2 SQIVND (reference sequence). V shed 1 base and J shed 6 bases, with 12 bases lying between them. The CDR3 has 14 amino acids. The CDR3 DNA sequence: TGTGCCAGTAGTATAGTATCCGCGGGCGCTGAAGCTTTCTTT. It codes for CASSIVSAGAEAFF. The variable domain in full, with the rest retrieved from reference TRBV19 and TRBJ1-1, is DGGITQSPKYLFRKEGQNVTLSCEQNLNHDAMYWYRQDPGQGLRLIYYSQIVNDFQKGDIAEGYSVSREKKESFPLTVTSAQKNPTAFYLCASSIVSAGAEAFFGQGTRLTVV.

This clone was counted many times. The gene calls are TRBV7-9 and TRBJ2-3, with a tentative D call TRBD1 (6 bases). Between the trimmed V and J ends, which lost 5 bases and 2 bases, there was a span of 14 bases. This CDR3 spans 15 amino acids. From germline, CDR1 is SEHNR and CDR2 FQNEAQ (reference sequence). This CDR3 is CASSAQPGATDTQYF. CDR3 sequence (DNA): TGTGCCAGCAGCGCTCAGCCAGGGGCCACAGATACGCAGTATTTT. The complete variable domain, with remaining parts taken from reference TRBV7-9 and TRBJ2-3, reads DTGVSQNPRHKITKRGQNVTFRCDPISEHNRLYWYRQTLGQGPEFLTYFQNEAQLEKSRLLSDRFSAERPKGSFSTLEIQRTEQGDSAMYLCASSAQPGATDTQYFGPGTRLTVL.

The rearrangement links TRBV19 to TRBJ1-5; possible D gene TRBD1, 5 bases. Per the germline V gene, CDR1 is LNHDA and CDR2 is SQIVND (reference sequence). The CDR3 is 16 amino acids. Trimming removed 3 bases from V and 0 bases from J, with 12 bases in between. The CDR3 coding sequence is TGTGCCAGTAGTATCCCAGGGCTCGGTAGCAATCAGCCCCAGCATTTT. Amino acid sequence: CASSIPGLGSNQPQHF.

The chain carries TRBV19 and TRBJ1-2; 7 bases match TRBD1. V lost 6 bases to trimming and J lost 7 bases; unmatched junction nucleotides: 17. The CDR3 runs 16 residues. Germline V lookup: CDR1 LNHDA, CDR2 SQIVND (reference sequence). The CDR3 DNA reads TGTGCCAGTAGACTGGGATACACGAACAGGGGCGGTGGCTACACCTTC. Translating it yields CASRLGYTNRGGGYTF.